This is a list of T cell receptor beta chains from one sample in a study of cytomegalovirus exposure and HLA in healthy donors. Only in-frame clones appear in the TCRdb table, and some are missing; sequencing was by immunoSEQ multiplex PCR. The table lists about 150,000 clones, about 70% of them singletons. The specimen sequenced was PBMCs. The receptors stem from a man aged 18-30 years in good health and CMV-seronegative. Each CDR3 is given with its conserved first and last residue. D genes are given only for firm matches. Some rows have no size entry. The others give once, few or many, or a class for an expanded clone.

>.|TRBV9|.|TRBJ1-1
CASSSQGTGHTEAFF
TGTGCCAGCAGCTCCCAGGGGACGGGGCACACTGAAGCTTTCTTT
>TRBD1|TRBV7-2|.|TRBJ1-1
CASSLVGQGATEAFF
TGTGCCAGCAGCTTAGTAGGACAGGGGGCCACTGAAGCTTTCTTT
>.|TRBV11-2|few|TRBJ1-6
CASSLAPGNKSPLHF
TGTGCCAGCAGCTTAGCACCGGGGAATAAGTCACCCCTCCACTTT
>TRBD1|TRBV6-5|few|TRBJ1-2
CASSMTTGGKYGYTF
TGTGCCAGCAGTATGACGACAGGGGGCAAGTATGGCTACACCTTC
>.|TRBV9|.|TRBJ2-7
CASSEGYKGSYEQYF
TGTGCCAGCAGCGAGGGGTACAAGGGGTCCTACGAGCAGTACTTC
>.|TRBV27|.|TRBJ2-7
CASSFKGQGGYEQYF
TGTGCCAGCAGTTTCAAGGGGCAGGGGGGTTACGAGCAGTACTTC
>.|TRBV5-1|.|TRBJ1-6
CASSSQGSSYNSPLHF
TGCGCCAGCAGCTCACAGGGTAGCTCCTATAATTCACCCCTCCACTTT
>TRBD2|TRBV7-2|.|TRBJ2-1
CASSFPGLAGASSYNEQFF
TGTGCCAGCAGCTTCCCCGGACTAGCGGGGGCAAGCTCCTACAATGAGCAGTTCTTC
>.|TRBV4-1|.|TRBJ2-1
CASSQDSRVPEQFF
TGCGCCAGCAGCCAAGATTCGAGGGTGCCTGAGCAGTTCTTC
>.|TRBV4-1|.|TRBJ2-1
CASSQGGYSYNEQFF
TGCGCCAGCAGCCAAGGGGGCTACTCCTACAATGAGCAGTTCTTC
>TRBD2|TRBV6-1|.|TRBJ2-3
CASSENPLAGASTDTQYF
TGTGCCAGCAGTGAAAATCCCCTAGCGGGGGCAAGCACAGATACGCAGTATTTT
>TRBD2|TRBV7-8|.|TRBJ2-1
CASSPDRTSGGPPYNEQFF
TGTGCCAGCAGCCCGGATAGGACTAGCGGGGGTCCCCCCTACAATGAGCAGTTCTTC
>.|TRBV5-5|.|TRBJ2-1
CASSLARGITYNEQFF
TGTGCCAGCAGCTTGGCCCGGGGGATCACCTACAATGAGCAGTTCTTC
>.|TRBV9|.|TRBJ2-1
CASSVGGGPQNEQFF
TGTGCCAGCAGCGTAGGGGGGGGGCCTCAGAATGAGCAGTTCTTC